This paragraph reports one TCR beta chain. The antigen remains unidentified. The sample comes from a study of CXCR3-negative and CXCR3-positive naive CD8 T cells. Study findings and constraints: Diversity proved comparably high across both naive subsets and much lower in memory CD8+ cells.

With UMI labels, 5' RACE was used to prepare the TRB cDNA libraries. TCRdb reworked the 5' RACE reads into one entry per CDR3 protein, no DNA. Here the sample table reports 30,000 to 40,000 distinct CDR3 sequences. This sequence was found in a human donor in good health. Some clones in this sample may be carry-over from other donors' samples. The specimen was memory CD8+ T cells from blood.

The CDR3 loop reads CASSYRGNTYEQYF. The rearrangement links TRBV28 to TRBJ2-7; TCRdb proposes TRBD1, but this gene call is untestable without DNA. Germline values: CDR1 MDHEN, CDR2 SYDVKM. This CDR3 region has 14 residues.